The rows below give T cell receptor beta chains drawn from one sample of a study of T-cell reconstitution after alpha-beta-depleted transplantation in children. TCRdb analysed the PCR reads with MiXCR anew, one entry per CDR3 protein. The sample has 750,000 to 950,000 distinct CDR3 sequences; 15% to 20% are singletons. The material sequenced was PBMCs, mostly from graft donor cells, taken 360 days after TCRalphabeta/CD19-depleted stem cell transplant. The receptors were gathered from a male patient younger than 18 who had a stem cell transplant for acute lymphoblastic leukemia, so the T cells may come from the graft donor. Both conserved end residues are part of each CDR3. Fields, in order: D gene, V gene, J gene, clone size, CDR3 length, CDR3 DNA, CDR3 protein. The D gene is left open where the match is weak. Clone size is not always given. Where it is, it says once, few, many or a class for expanded clones.

d_gene: TRBD2; v_gene: TRBV3-1; j_gene: TRBJ2-7; abundance: -; len: 15; CDR3nt: TGTGCCAGCAGCCAGATGGGACTAGCCCCCTACGAGCAGTACTTC; CDR3aa: CASSQMGLAPYEQYF
d_gene: TRBD1; v_gene: TRBV20-1; j_gene: TRBJ1-1; abundance: -; len: 18; CDR3nt: TGCAGTGCTAGCGGGGCTCTTCCGGGACAGGGGATGAACACTGAAGCTTTCTTT; CDR3aa: CSASGALPGQGMNTEAFF
d_gene: -; v_gene: TRBV10-2; j_gene: TRBJ2-7; abundance: few; len: 14; CDR3nt: TGCGCCAGCAGTGAGTCCGGGACGGGCTACGAGCAGTACTTC; CDR3aa: CASSESGTGYEQYF
d_gene: TRBD2; v_gene: TRBV5-1; j_gene: TRBJ2-1; abundance: many; len: 16; CDR3nt: TGCGCCAGCAGCAAGGGACTAGCGGGAGGTTACAATGAGCAGTTCTTC; CDR3aa: CASSKGLAGGYNEQFF
d_gene: -; v_gene: TRBV5-1; j_gene: TRBJ2-1; abundance: -; len: 14; CDR3nt: TGCGCCAGCAGCTTGGACGGGAGCCATGGTGAGCAGTTCTTC; CDR3aa: CASSLDGSHGEQFF
d_gene: -; v_gene: TRBV30; j_gene: TRBJ2-4; abundance: once; len: 15; CDR3nt: TGTGCCTGGAGTAGGGACTTACTAGCCAAAAACATTCAGTACTTC; CDR3aa: CAWSRDLLAKNIQYF
d_gene: -; v_gene: TRBV5-1; j_gene: TRBJ2-7; abundance: few; len: 16; CDR3nt: TGCGCCAGCAGCTTGGATTTCCTGGGGGAGGCTTACGAGCAGTACTTC; CDR3aa: CASSLDFLGEAYEQYF
d_gene: -; v_gene: TRBV12-3/TRBV12-4; j_gene: TRBJ2-2; abundance: many; len: 14; CDR3nt: TGTGCCAGCAGTTTAGACAGGCACACCGGGGAGCTGTTTTTT; CDR3aa: CASSLDRHTGELFF
d_gene: TRBD1; v_gene: TRBV7-9; j_gene: TRBJ2-3; abundance: many; len: 16; CDR3nt: TGTGCCAGCAGTCCGAGACGGACAGGGTTCACAGATACGCAGTATTTT; CDR3aa: CASSPRRTGFTDTQYF
d_gene: -; v_gene: TRBV3-1; j_gene: TRBJ2-3; abundance: -; len: 17; CDR3nt: TGTGCCAGCAGCCTTATTGTCGGGAGAGAGGGCACAGATACGCAGTATTTT; CDR3aa: CASSLIVGREGTDTQYF
d_gene: TRBD2; v_gene: TRBV7-8; j_gene: TRBJ2-3; abundance: few; len: 16; CDR3nt: TGTGCCAGCAGCTTAGACGCGGGAGCGGGGGCAGATACGCAGTATTTT; CDR3aa: CASSLDAGAGADTQYF
d_gene: -; v_gene: TRBV2; j_gene: TRBJ1-5; abundance: many; len: 14; CDR3nt: TGTGCCAGCGGGGGGAGTTATAGCAATCAGCCCCAGCATTTT; CDR3aa: CASGGSYSNQPQHF
d_gene: -; v_gene: TRBV21-1; j_gene: TRBJ2-7; abundance: -; len: 12; CDR3nt: TGTGCCAGCAGCAGGGATCTCTACGAGCAGTACTTC; CDR3aa: CASSRDLYEQYF
d_gene: TRBD1; v_gene: TRBV12-3/TRBV12-4; j_gene: TRBJ2-3; abundance: few; len: 14; CDR3nt: TGTGCCAGCACCTTCAGGGGGAGCACAGATACGCAGTATTTT; CDR3aa: CASTFRGSTDTQYF
d_gene: -; v_gene: TRBV25-1; j_gene: TRBJ1-1; abundance: few; len: 13; CDR3nt: TGTGCCGCCGGGGGCCTCCCAAACACTGAAGCTTTCTTT; CDR3aa: CAAGGLPNTEAFF
d_gene: TRBD2; v_gene: TRBV12-3/TRBV12-4; j_gene: TRBJ2-1; abundance: many; len: 14; CDR3nt: TGTGCCAGCTGGTCCGGGACTAGTCTCTATGAGCAGTTCTTC; CDR3aa: CASWSGTSLYEQFF
d_gene: -; v_gene: TRBV20-1; j_gene: TRBJ2-5; abundance: -; len: 14; CDR3nt: TGCAGTGCTAGGTCCGGACTACAATGGGAGACCCAGTACTTC; CDR3aa: CSARSGLQWETQYF
d_gene: -; v_gene: TRBV12-3/TRBV12-4; j_gene: TRBJ2-1; abundance: -; len: 15; CDR3nt: TGTGCCAGCAGTAAACCCGCTGGGGTCTACAATGAGCAGTTCTTC; CDR3aa: CASSKPAGVYNEQFF
d_gene: -; v_gene: TRBV14; j_gene: TRBJ2-1; abundance: few; len: 11; CDR3nt: TGTGCCAGCAGCCAAGGGGGCAGCCAGGTCTTC; CDR3aa: CASSQGGSQVF
d_gene: -; v_gene: TRBV12-3/TRBV12-4; j_gene: TRBJ2-2; abundance: -; len: 15; CDR3nt: TGTGCCAGCAGTCTAGGCGGGGTCAGCACCGGGGAGCTGTTTTTT; CDR3aa: CASSLGGVSTGELFF
d_gene: -; v_gene: TRBV24-1; j_gene: TRBJ2-1; abundance: -; len: 14; CDR3nt: TGTGCCACCAGTCCCCCTGCTCGACTGAATGAGCAGTTCTTC; CDR3aa: CATSPPARLNEQFF
d_gene: -; v_gene: TRBV12-3/TRBV12-4; j_gene: TRBJ2-1; abundance: -; len: 15; CDR3nt: TGTGCCAGCAGTTCTAACCGGCTAGCGTTTGGTGAGCAGTTCTTC; CDR3aa: CASSSNRLAFGEQFF
d_gene: -; v_gene: TRBV5-1; j_gene: TRBJ2-1; abundance: -; len: 17; CDR3nt: TGCGCCAGCAGCCGCCACAGAGACTTTAGCTCCTACAATGAGCAGTTCTTC; CDR3aa: CASSRHRDFSSYNEQFF
d_gene: TRBD2; v_gene: TRBV15; j_gene: TRBJ2-7; abundance: -; len: 15; CDR3nt: TGTGCCACCAGCAGAGACCGCGGGAGTGGGAACGAGCAGTACTTC; CDR3aa: CATSRDRGSGNEQYF
d_gene: TRBD1; v_gene: TRBV12-5; j_gene: TRBJ1-5; abundance: few; len: 16; CDR3nt: TGTGCTAGTGGGGGTAAAGGGGGCGGAATAGATCAGCCCCAGCATTTT; CDR3aa: CASGGKGGGIDQPQHF